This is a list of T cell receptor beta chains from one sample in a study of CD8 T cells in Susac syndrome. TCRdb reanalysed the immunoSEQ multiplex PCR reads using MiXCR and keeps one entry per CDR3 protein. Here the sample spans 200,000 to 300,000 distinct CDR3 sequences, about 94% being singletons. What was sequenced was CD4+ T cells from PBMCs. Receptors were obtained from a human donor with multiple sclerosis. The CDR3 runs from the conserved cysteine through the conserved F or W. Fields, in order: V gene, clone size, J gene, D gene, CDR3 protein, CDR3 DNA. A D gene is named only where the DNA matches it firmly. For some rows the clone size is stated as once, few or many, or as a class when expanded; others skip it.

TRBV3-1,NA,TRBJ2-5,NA,CASSQAGEETQYF,TGTGCCAGCAGCCAAGCGGGGGAAGAGACCCAGTACTTC
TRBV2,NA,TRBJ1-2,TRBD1,CATDQTGWSYGYTF,TGTGCCACGGACCAGACAGGGTGGAGCTATGGCTACACCTTC
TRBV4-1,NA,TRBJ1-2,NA,CASSQVTGPGGYTF,TGCGCCAGCAGCCAAGTAACAGGGCCGGGAGGCTACACCTTC
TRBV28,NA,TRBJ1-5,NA,CASSLSGGLTQHF,TGTGCCAGCAGTTTATCCGGGGGGCTGACCCAGCATTTT
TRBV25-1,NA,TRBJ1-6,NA,CASSGVGGRQGSPLHF,TGTGCCAGCAGTGGGGTTGGAGGGCGTCAGGGTTCACCCCTCCACTTT
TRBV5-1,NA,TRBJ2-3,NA,CASSSSARTDTQYF,TGCGCCAGCAGCTCATCGGCGCGGACAGATACGCAGTATTTT
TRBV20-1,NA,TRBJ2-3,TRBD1,CSATTGVNLDTQYF,TGCAGTGCCACGACAGGGGTCAATTTAGATACGCAGTATTTT
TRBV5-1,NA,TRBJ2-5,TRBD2,CASTRTSGSRETQYF,TGCGCCAGCACGCGGACTAGCGGGAGCAGAGAGACCCAGTACTTC
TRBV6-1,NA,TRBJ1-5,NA,CASSTTRGSEGDQPQHF,TGTGCCAGCAGTACAACCAGGGGATCGGAGGGCGATCAGCCCCAGCATTTT
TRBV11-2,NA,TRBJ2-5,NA,CASSLDRQETQYF,TGTGCCAGCAGCTTAGATCGCCAAGAGACCCAGTACTTC
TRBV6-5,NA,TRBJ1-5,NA,CASSYAPGGGGNQPQHF,TGTGCCAGCAGTTACGCGCCAGGCGGAGGAGGCAATCAGCCCCAGCATTTT
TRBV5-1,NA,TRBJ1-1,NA,CASSLELGATGPEAFF,TGCGCCAGCAGCTTGGAGTTGGGGGCTACAGGGCCTGAAGCTTTCTTT
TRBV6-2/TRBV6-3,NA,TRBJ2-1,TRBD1,CASKPGQGNNEQFF,TGTGCCAGCAAGCCGGGACAGGGGAACAATGAGCAGTTCTTC
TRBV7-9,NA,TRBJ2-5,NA,CASSPDTEETQYF,TGTGCCAGCAGCCCTGACACAGAAGAGACCCAGTACTTC
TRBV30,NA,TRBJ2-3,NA,CAWSEGLSTDTQYF,TGTGCCTGGAGTGAGGGTTTGAGCACAGATACGCAGTATTTT
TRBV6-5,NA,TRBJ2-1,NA,CASSPPSGAAVQFF,TGTGCCAGCAGCCCTCCTTCCGGAGCGGCGGTGCAGTTCTTC
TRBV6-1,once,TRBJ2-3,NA,CASSALGHLDTQYF,TGTGCCAGCAGTGCTTTAGGCCACCTGGATACGCAGTATTTT
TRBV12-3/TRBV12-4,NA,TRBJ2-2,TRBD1,CASSFRDRGEELFF,TGTGCCAGCAGTTTCCGGGACAGGGGCGAGGAGCTGTTTTTT
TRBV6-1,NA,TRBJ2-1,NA,CASSELANYPNEQFF,TGTGCCAGCAGTGAACTAGCGAACTATCCCAATGAGCAGTTCTTC
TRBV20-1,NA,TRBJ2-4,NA,CSARPGHKNIQYF,TGCAGTGCTAGACCGGGACACAAAAACATTCAGTACTTC
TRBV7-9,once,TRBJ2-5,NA,CASSAGAGAQETQYF,TGTGCCAGCAGCGCGGGGGCGGGAGCACAAGAGACCCAGTACTTC
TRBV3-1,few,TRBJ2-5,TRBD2,CASSQEVGGAVQETQYF,TGTGCCAGCAGCCAAGAAGTGGGAGGGGCCGTCCAAGAGACCCAGTACTTC
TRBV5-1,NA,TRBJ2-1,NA,CASSRGLSPLREQFF,TGCGCCAGCAGCCGGGGACTTTCCCCCTTACGTGAGCAGTTCTTC
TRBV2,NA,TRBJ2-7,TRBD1,CASSRTGRSYEQYF,TGTGCCAGCAGCCGGACAGGGAGATCCTACGAGCAGTACTTC
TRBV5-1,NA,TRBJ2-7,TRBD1,CASSSDRVGYEQYF,TGCGCCAGCAGTAGTGACAGGGTCGGGTACGAGCAGTACTTC
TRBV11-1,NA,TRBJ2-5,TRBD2,CASSPDSRGPSGGFQETQYF,TGTGCCAGCAGCCCCGATTCCCGTGGGCCTAGCGGGGGTTTCCAAGAGACCCAGTACTTC
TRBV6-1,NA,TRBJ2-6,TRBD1,CASRGTGAHSGANVLTF,TGTGCCAGCAGGGGGACAGGGGCCCACTCTGGGGCCAACGTCCTGACTTTC
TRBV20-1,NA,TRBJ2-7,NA,CSARRDQGTYEQYF,TGCAGTGCTCGCCGGGACCAGGGCACCTACGAGCAGTACTTC
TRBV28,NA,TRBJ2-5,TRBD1,CASSSRDRVPETQYF,TGTGCCAGCAGTTCCCGGGACAGGGTCCCCGAGACCCAGTACTTC
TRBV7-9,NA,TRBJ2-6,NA,CASSRQSGANVLTF,TGTGCCAGCAGCCGACAGTCTGGGGCCAACGTCCTGACTTTC
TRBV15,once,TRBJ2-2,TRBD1,CATSRTGEATGELFF,TGTGCCACCAGCAGGACAGGGGAGGCCACCGGGGAGCTGTTTTTT
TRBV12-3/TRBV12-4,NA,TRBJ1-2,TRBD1,CASKKTGGDYGYTF,TGTGCCAGCAAGAAAACAGGGGGTGACTATGGCTACACCTTC
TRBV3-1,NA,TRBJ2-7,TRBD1,CASRQGNSYEQYF,TGTGCCAGCCGACAGGGGAATTCCTACGAGCAGTACTTC
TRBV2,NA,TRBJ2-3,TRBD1,CASKSAGGTDTQYF,TGTGCCAGCAAGTCAGCAGGGGGAACAGATACGCAGTATTTT
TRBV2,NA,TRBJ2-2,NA,CASTQGGSNTGELLF,TGTGCCAGTACGCAGGGGGGGTCTAACACCGGGGAGCTGCTTTTT
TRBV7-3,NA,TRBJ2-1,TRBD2,CASSLTWREGLAEQFF,TGTGCCAGCAGCTTAACTTGGCGGGAGGGATTGGCTGAGCAGTTCTTC
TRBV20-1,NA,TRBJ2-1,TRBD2,CSSYGTSGTYNEQFF,TGCAGTAGTTACGGGACTAGCGGTACCTACAATGAGCAGTTCTTC
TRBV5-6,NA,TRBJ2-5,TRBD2,CASSPGLAAPQETQYF,TGTGCCAGCAGCCCCGGACTAGCGGCGCCCCAAGAGACCCAGTACTTC
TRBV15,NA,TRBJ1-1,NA,CATSRDRGTGEAFF,TGTGCCACCAGCAGAGATCGGGGGACGGGTGAAGCTTTCTTT
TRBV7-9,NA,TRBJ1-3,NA,CASGLSGNTIYF,TGTGCCAGCGGGCTCTCTGGAAACACCATATATTTT
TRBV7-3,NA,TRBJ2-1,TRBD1,CASSRDSDNEQFF,TGTGCCAGCAGCCGGGACAGCGACAATGAGCAGTTCTTC
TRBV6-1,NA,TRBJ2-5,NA,CASSQDLRGALEETQYF,TGTGCCAGCAGCCAGGACCTTAGGGGGGCCCTGGAAGAGACCCAGTACTTC
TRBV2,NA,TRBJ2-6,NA,CASGETGGLSGANVLTF,TGTGCCAGTGGTGAGACAGGCGGCCTTTCTGGGGCCAACGTCCTGACTTTC
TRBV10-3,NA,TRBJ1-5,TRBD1,CATTGTGGGQPQHF,TGTGCCACCACCGGGACAGGGGGAGGTCAGCCCCAGCATTTT